Below, one TCR beta chain is given with its context. With the read ending 3 residues before the CDR3 end, the germline J gene is used to fill in that end. Some clones are missing from TCRdb's copy, which holds only in-frame ones; the method was immunoSEQ multiplex PCR. The sample includes 31,000 or so clones. The CDR3 totals 15 residues. CDR1 is SQVTM and CDR2 is ANQGSEA in the germline V gene. The junction had 8 bases not matched to a gene; V was cut back by 7 bases and J by 0 bases. This sample stems from a study of T cells in women clearing cervical HPV infection. Study in general: Control women cleared a single incident HPV16 infection within 12 months.

The rearrangement joins TRBV29-1 to TRBJ1-5, with 8 bases lining up with TRBD1. Sample: blood buffy coat. This clonotype originated in a woman between 18 and 75 years old with a cervical HPV16 infection that either progressed to CIN3+ or cleared (not recorded which). The sequenced part of the CDR3 DNA is TGCAGCGCTCTGCAACAGGGGGATAGCAATCAGCCC. Residues: CSALQQGDSNQP. The full-length CDR3 reads as CSALQQGDSNQPQHF.